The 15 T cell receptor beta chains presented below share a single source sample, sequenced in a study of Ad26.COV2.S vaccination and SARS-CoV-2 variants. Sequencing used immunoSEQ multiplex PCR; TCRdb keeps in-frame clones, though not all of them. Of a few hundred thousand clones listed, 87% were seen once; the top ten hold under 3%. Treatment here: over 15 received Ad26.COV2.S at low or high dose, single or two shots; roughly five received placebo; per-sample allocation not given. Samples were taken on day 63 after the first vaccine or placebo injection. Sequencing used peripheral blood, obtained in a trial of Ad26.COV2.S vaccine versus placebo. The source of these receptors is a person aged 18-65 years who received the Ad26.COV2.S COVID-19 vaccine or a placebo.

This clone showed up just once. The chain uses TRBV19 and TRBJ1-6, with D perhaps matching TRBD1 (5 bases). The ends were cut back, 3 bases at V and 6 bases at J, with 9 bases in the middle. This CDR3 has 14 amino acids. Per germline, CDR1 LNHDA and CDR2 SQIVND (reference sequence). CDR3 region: CASSIRGRNSPLHF. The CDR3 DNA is TGTGCCAGTAGTATCCGGGGACGTAATTCACCCCTCCACTTT.

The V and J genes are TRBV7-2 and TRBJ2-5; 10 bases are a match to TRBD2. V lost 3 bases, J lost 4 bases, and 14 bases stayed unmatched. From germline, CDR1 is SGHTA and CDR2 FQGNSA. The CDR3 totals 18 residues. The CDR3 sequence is CASSFPINPLAGVETQYF. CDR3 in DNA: TGTGCCAGCAGCTTCCCCATTAACCCTCTAGCGGGAGTAGAGACCCAGTACTTC.

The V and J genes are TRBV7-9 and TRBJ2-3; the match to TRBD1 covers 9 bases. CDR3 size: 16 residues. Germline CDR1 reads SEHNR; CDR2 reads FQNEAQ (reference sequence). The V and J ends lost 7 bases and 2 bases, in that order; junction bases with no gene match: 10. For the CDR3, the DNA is TGTGCCAGCACCAAACGGGGGACAGGGCTCACAGATACGCAGTATTTT. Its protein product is CASTKRGTGLTDTQYF.

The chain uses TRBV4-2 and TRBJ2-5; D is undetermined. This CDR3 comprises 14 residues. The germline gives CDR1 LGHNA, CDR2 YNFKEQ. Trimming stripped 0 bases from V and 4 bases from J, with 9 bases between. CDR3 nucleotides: TGTGCCAGCAGCCAAGATCAACAAGGAGAGACCCAGTACTTC. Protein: CASSQDQQGETQYF.

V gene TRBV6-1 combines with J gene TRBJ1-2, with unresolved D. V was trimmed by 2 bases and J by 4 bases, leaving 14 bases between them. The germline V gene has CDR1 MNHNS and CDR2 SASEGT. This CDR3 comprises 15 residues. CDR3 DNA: TGTGCCAGCAGTGAAAGGGCAGTCGCAGCCTATGGCTACACCTTC. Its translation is CASSERAVAAYGYTF.

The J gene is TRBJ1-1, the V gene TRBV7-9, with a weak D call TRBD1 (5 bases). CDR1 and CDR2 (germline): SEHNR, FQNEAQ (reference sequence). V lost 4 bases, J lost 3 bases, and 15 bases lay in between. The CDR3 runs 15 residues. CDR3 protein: CASSSAGGWDTEAFF. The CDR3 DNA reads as TGTGCCAGCAGCTCCGCCGGGGGGTGGGACACTGAAGCTTTCTTT.

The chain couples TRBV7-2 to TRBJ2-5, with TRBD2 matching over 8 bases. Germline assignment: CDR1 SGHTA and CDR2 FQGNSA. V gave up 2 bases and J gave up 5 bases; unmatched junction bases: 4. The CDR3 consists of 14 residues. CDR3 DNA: TGTGCCAGCAGCTTACCGGGGGGGCCGGAGACCCAGTACTTC. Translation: CASSLPGGPETQYF.

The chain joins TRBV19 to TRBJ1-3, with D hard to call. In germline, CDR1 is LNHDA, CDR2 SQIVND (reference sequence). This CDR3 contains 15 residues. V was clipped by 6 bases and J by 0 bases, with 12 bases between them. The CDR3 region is CASSPDIISGNTIYF. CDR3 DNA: TGTGCCAGTAGCCCCGACATAATCTCTGGAAACACCATATATTTT.

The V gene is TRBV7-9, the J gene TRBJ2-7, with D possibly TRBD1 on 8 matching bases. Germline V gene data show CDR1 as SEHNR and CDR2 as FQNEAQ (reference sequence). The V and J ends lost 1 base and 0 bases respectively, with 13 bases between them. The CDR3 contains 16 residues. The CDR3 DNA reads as TGTGCCAGCAGCTTAGGGGGAGGGACAGGCTCCTACGAGCAGTACGTC. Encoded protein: CASSLGGGTGSYEQYV.

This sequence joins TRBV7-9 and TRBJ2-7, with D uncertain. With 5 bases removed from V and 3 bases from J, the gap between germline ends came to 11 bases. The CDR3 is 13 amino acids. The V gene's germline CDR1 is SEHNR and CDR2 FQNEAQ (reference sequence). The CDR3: CASSSLIVYEQYF. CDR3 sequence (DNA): TGTGCCAGCAGCAGCCTAATTGTCTACGAGCAGTACTTC.

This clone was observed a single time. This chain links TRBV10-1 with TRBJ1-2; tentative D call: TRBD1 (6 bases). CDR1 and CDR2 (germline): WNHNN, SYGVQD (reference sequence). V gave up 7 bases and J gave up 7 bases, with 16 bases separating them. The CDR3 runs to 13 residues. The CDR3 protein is CASNGLGAGGYTF. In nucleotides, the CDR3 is TGCGCCAGCAACGGCCTGGGGGCCGGTGGCTACACCTTC.

CDR3 DNA: TGCGCCAGCAGTGTCCAGGGTTACAATCAGCCCCAGCATTTT. Protein product: CASSVQGYNQPQHF. The chain couples TRBV10-2 to TRBJ1-5, with TRBD1 as a possible D gene (5 bases). The V and J ends lost 4 bases and 3 bases respectively, with 10 bases between them. The CDR3 loop spans 14 amino acids. The germline CDR1 and CDR2 sequences are WSHSY and SAAADI.

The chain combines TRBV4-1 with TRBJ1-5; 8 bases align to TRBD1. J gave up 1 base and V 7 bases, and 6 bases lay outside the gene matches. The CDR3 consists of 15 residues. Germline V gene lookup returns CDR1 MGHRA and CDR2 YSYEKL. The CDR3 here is CASNSGGYSNQPQHF. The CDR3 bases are TGCGCCAGCAACTCAGGGGGCTACAGCAATCAGCCCCAGCATTTT.

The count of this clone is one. CDR3 in DNA: TGTGCCAGCAGCCCATTGGGGGCTGGTTCTCAGCCCCAGCATTTT. It specifies CASSPLGAGSQPQHF. The genes are TRBV2 and TRBJ1-5; possibly TRBD1 for D (6 bases). V was trimmed by 6 bases and J by 6 bases, leaving 18 bases between them. In germline, CDR1 is SNHLY, CDR2 FYNNEI. The CDR3 has 15 amino acids.

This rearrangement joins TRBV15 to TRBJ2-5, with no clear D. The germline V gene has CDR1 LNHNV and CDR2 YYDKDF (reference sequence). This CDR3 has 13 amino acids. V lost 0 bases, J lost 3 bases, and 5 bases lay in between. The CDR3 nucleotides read TGTGCCACCAGCAGAGATAAGGAAGAGACCCAGTACTTC. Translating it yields CATSRDKEETQYF.